Described below is a single T cell receptor beta chain sequence and its context. CDR1 and CDR2 (germline): MGHRA, YSYEKL. This CDR3 spans 17 amino acids. Trimming removed 10 bases from V and 4 bases from J; junction bases left unmatched: 20. This specimen comes from a study of technical replicates of blood from several donors. Sequencing used immunoSEQ multiplex PCR; TCRdb keeps in-frame clones, though not all of them. Of about 86,000 clones in the sample, approximately 96% were seen once. V and J are TRBV4-1 and TRBJ2-3; 7 nucleotides match TRBD2. The source is a human donor in good health. Sequencing input: T cells isolated from PBMCs. The CDR3: CATSRDGLADGADTQYF. The DNA for the CDR3 is TGCGCCACTTCACGGGACGGCCTAGCGGACGGCGCAGATACGCAGTATTTT.